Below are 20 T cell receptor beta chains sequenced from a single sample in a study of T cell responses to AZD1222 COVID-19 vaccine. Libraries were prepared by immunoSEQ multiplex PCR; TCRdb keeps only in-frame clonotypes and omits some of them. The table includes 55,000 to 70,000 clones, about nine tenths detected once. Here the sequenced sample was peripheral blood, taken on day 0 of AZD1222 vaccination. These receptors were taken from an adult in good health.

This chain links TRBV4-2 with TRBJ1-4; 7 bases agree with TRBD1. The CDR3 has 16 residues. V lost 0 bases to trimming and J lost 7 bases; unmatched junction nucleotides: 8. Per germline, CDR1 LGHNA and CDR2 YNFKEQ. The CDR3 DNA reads TGTGCCAGCAGCCAAGATCGGGCAGGGGGGGGTGAAAAACTGTTTTTT. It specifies CASSQDRAGGGEKLFF.

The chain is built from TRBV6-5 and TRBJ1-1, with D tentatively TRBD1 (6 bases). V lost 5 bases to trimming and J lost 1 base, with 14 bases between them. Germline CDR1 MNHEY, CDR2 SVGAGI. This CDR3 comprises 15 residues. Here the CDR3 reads CASSTWTATNTEAFF. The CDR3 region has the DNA TGTGCCAGCAGTACCTGGACAGCGACGAACACTGAAGCTTTCTTT.

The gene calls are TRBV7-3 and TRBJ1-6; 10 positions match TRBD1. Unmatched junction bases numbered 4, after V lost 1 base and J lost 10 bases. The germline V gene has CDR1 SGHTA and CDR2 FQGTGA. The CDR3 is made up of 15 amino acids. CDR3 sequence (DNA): TGTGCCAGCAGCTTAAGTCGACAGGGGGCCTCACCCCTCCACTTT. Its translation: CASSLSRQGASPLHF.

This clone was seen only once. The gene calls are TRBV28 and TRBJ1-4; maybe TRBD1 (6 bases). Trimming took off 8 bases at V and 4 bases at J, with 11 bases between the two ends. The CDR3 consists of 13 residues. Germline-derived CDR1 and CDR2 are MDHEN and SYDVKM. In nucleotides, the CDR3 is TGTGCCAGCGAACAGGGACTTAATGAAAAACTGTTTTTT. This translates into CASEQGLNEKLFF.

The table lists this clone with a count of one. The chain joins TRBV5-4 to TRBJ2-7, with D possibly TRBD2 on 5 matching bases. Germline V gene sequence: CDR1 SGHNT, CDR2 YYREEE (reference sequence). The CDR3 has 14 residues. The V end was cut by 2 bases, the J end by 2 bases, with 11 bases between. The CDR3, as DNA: TGTGCCAGCAGCTTCGGGATAGCACCCTACGAGCAGTACTTC. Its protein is CASSFGIAPYEQYF.

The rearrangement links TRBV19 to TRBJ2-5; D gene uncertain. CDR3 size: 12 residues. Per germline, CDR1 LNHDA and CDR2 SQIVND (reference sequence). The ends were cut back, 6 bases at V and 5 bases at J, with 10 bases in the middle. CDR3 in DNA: TGTGCCAGTAGCTTTCGTGGGGAGACCCAGTACTTC. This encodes CASSFRGETQYF.

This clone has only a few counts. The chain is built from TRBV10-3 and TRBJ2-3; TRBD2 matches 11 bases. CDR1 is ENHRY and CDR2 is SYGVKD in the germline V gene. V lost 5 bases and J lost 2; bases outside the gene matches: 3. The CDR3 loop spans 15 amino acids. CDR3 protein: CAISPLAGATDTQYF. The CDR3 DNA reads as TGTGCCATCAGTCCACTAGCGGGAGCCACAGATACGCAGTATTTT.

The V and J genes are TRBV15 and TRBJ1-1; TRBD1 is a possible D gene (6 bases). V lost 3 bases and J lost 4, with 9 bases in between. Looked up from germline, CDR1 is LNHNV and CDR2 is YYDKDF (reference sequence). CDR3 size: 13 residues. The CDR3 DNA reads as TGTGCCACCAGCAGGGGACAACTCACTGAAGCTTTCTTT. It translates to CATSRGQLTEAFF.

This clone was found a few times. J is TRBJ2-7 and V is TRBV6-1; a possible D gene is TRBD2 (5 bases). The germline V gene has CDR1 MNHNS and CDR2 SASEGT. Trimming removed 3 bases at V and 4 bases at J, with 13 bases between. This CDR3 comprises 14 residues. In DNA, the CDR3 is TGTGCCAGCAGTGAGTCCGGGAACCGTTACGAGCAGTACTTC. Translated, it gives CASSESGNRYEQYF.

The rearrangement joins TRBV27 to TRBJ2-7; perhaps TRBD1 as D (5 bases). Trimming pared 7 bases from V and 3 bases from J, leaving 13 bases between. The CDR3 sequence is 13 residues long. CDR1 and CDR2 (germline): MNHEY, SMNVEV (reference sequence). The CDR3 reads CASTHPGYYEQYF. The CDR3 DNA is TGTGCCAGCACCCACCCAGGGTACTACGAGCAGTACTTC.

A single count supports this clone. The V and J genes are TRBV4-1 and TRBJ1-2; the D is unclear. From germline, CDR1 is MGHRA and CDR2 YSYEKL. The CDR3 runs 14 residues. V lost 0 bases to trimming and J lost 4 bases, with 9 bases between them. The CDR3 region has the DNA TGCGCCAGCAGCCAAGATCTGGTCCTCTATGGCTACACCTTC. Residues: CASSQDLVLYGYTF.

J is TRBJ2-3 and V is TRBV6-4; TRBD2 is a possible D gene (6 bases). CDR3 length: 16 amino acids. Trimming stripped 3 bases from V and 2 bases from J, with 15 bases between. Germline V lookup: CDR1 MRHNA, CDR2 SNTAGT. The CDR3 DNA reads TGTGCCAGCAGTGAGAGAGGCGGGGTTCCCACAGATACGCAGTATTTT. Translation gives CASSERGGVPTDTQYF.

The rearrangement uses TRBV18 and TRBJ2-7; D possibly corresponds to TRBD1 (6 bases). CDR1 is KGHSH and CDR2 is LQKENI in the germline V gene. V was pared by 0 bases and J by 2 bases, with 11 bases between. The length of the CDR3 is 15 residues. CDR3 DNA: TGTGCCAGCTCACCACCGAGGGGGACCACCTACGAGCAGTACTTC. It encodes CASSPPRGTTYEQYF.

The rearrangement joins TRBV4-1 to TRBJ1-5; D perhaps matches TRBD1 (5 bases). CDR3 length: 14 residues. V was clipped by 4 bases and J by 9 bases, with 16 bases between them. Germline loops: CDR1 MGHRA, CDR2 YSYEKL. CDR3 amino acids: CASSLIGTMWPQHF. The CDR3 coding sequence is TGCGCCAGCAGCCTTATTGGGACGATGTGGCCCCAGCATTTT.

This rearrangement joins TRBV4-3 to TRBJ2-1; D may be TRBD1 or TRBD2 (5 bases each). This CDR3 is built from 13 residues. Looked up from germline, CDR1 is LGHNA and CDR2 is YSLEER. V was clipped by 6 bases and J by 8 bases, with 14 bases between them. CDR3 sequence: CASSWTRGDEQFF. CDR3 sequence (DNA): TGCGCCAGCAGTTGGACGAGGGGCGATGAGCAGTTCTTC.

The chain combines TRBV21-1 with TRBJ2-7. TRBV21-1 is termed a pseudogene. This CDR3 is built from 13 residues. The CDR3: CASSKVSGPEQYF. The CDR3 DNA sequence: TGTGCCAGCAGCAAAGTATCGGGACCCGAGCAGTACTTC.

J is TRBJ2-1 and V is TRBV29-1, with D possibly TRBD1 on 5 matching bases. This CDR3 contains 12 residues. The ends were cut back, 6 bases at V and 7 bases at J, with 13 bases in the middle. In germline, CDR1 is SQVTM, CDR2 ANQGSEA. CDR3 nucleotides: TGCAGCGTGAGAAGGGGTACGAATGAGCAGTTCTTC. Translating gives CSVRRGTNEQFF.

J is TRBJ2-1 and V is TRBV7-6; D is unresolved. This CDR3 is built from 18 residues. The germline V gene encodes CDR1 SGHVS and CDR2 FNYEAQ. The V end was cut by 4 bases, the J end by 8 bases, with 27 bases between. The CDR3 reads CASSSPGPSERQIHEQFF. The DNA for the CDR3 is TGTGCCAGCAGCTCCCCCGGGCCGTCGGAAAGGCAAATCCATGAGCAGTTCTTC.

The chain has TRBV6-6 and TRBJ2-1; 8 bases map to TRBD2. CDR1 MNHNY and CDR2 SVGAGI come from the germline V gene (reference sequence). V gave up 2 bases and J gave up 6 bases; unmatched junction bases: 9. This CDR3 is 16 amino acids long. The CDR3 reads CASSYGRARGGNEQFF. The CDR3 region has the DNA TGTGCCAGCAGTTACGGACGGGCTCGGGGGGGCAATGAGCAGTTCTTC.

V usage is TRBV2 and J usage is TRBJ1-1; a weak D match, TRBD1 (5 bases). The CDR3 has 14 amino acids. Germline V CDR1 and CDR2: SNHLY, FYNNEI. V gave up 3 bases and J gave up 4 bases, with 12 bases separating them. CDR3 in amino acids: CASSDEGGGTEAFF. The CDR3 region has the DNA TGTGCCAGCAGTGACGAGGGCGGGGGCACTGAAGCTTTCTTT.